This T cell receptor beta chain was identified in a study of shared clonotypes between healthy human individuals. The CDR3 sequence is 15 residues long. Trimming at V came to 0 bases and at J to 6 bases, leaving 4 bases not matched to a gene. Germline CDR1 and CDR2: KGHSH and LQKENI. Every subset's genomic DNA went evenly onto several immunoSEQ plates. Profiling relied on immunoSEQ multiplex PCR, and the TCRdb table lists in-frame clones only, not all of them. The sample includes 400,000 to 600,000 clones, roughly 77% of them seen just once. The chain is built from TRBV18 and TRBJ2-3; 9 bases fit TRBD2. The clonotype originates from a woman aged 40 to 50 in good health. Some clones in this sample may be carry-over from other donors' samples. What was sequenced was PBMCs. The CDR3, as DNA: TGTGCCAGCTCACCACCGGCTAGCGGGAAGGATACGCAGTATTTT. This translates into CASSPPASGKDTQYF.